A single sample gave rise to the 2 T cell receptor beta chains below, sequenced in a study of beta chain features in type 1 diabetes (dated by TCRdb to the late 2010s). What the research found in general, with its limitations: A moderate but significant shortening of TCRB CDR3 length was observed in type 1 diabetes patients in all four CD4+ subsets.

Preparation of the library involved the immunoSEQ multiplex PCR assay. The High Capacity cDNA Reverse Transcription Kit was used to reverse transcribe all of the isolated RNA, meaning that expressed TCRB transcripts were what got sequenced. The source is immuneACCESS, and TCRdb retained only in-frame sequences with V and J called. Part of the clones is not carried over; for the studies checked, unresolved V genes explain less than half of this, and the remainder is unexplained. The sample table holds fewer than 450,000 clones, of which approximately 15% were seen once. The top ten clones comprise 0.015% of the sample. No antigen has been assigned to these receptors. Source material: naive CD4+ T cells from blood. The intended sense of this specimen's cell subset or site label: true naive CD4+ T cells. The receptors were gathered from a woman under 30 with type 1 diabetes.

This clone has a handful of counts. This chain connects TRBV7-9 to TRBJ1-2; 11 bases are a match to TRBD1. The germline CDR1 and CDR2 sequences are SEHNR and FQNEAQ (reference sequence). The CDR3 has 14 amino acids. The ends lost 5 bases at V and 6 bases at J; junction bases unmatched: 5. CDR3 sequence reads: CASSLGQGVHGYTF. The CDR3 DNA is TGTGCCAGCAGCCTGGGACAGGGGGTTCATGGCTACACCTTC.

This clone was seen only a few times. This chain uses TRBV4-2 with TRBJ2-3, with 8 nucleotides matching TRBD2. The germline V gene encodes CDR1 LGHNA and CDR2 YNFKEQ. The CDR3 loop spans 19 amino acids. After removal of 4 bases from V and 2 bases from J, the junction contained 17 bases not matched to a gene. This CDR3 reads CASSPEPHFAGGTTDTQYF. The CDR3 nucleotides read TGTGCCAGCAGCCCCGAGCCCCATTTTGCGGGAGGAACCACAGATACGCAGTATTTT.